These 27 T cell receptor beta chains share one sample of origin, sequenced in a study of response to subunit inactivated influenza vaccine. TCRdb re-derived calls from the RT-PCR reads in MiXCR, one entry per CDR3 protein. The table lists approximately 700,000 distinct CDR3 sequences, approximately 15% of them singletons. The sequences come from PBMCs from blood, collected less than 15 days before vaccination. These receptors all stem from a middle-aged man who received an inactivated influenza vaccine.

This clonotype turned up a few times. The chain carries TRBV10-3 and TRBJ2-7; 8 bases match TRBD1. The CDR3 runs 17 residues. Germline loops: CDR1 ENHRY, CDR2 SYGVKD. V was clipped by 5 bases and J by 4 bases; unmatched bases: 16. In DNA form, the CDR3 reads TGTGCCATCAGTTCCCCGGGGCAGGGGGCGTCTAGTTACGAGCAGTACTTC. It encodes CAISSPGQGASSYEQYF.

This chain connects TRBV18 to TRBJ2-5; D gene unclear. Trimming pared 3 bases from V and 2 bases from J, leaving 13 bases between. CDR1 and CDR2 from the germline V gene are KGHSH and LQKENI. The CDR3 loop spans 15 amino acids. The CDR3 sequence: CASSPAVGVQETQYF. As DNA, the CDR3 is TGTGCCAGCTCACCGGCGGTTGGCGTACAAGAGACCCAGTACTTC. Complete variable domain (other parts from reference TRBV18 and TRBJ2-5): NAGVMQNPRHLVRRRGQEARLRCSPMKGHSHVYWYRQLPEEGLKFMVYLQKENIIDESGMPKERFSAEFPKEGPSILRIQQVVRGDSAAYFCASSPAVGVQETQYFGPGTRLLVL.

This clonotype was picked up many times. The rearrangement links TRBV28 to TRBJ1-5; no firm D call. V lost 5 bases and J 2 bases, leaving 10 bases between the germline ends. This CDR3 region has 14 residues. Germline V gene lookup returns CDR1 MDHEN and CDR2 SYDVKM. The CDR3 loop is CASSPPSRNQPQHF. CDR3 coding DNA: TGTGCCAGCAGTCCACCCTCCCGCAATCAGCCCCAGCATTTT.

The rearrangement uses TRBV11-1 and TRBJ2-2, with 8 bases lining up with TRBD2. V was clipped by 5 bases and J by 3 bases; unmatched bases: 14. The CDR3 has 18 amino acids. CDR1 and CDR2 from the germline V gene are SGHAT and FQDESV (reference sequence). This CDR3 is CASSPGLVWLSDTGELFF. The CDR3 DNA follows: TGTGCCAGCAGCCCGGGACTAGTTTGGCTTTCGGACACCGGGGAGCTGTTTTTT. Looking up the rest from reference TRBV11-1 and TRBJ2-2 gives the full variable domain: EAEVAQSPRYKITEKSQAVAFWCDPISGHATLYWYRQILGQGPELLVQFQDESVVDDSQLPKDRFSAERLKGVDSTLKIQPAELGDSAMYLCASSPGLVWLSDTGELFFGEGSRLTVL.

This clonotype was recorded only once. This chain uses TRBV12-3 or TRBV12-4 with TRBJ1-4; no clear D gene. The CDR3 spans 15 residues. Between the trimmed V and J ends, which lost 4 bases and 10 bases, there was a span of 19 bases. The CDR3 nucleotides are TGTGCCAGCAGTTCACCCGGGCCTGGGGAGGGAAAACTGTTTTTT. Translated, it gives CASSSPGPGEGKLFF.

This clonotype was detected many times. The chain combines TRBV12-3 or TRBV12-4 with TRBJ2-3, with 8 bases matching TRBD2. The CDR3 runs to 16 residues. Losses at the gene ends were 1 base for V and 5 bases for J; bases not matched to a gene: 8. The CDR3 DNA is TGTGCCAGCAGTTTAGGAGCGGGAGTCTACGGAGATACGCAGTATTTT. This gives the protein CASSLGAGVYGDTQYF.

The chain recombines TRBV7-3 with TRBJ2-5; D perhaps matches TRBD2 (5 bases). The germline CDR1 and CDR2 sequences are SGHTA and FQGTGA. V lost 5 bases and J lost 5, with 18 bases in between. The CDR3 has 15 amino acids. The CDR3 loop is CASSPNGLWRETQYF. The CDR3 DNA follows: TGTGCCAGCAGCCCGAACGGACTCTGGAGGGAGACCCAGTACTTC.

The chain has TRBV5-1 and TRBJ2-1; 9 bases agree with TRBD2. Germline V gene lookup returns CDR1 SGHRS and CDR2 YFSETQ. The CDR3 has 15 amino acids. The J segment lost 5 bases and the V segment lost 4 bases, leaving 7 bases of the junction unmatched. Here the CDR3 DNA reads TGCGCCAGCAGCCAGCGACCTAGCGGGAACAATGAGCAGTTCTTC. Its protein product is CASSQRPSGNNEQFF.

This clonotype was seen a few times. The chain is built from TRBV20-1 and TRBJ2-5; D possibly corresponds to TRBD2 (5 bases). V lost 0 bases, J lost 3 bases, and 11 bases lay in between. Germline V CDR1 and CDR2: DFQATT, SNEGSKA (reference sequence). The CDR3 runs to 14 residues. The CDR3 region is CSAREKDWKETQYF. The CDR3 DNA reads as TGCAGTGCTAGAGAGAAGGACTGGAAAGAGACCCAGTACTTC.

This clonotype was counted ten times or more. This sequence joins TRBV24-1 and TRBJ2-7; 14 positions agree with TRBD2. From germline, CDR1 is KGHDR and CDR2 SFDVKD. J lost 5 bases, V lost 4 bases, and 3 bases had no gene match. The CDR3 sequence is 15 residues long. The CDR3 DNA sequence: TGTGCCACCAGTGACGGACTAGCGGGAGGCCACGAGCAGTACTTC. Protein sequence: CATSDGLAGGHEQYF.

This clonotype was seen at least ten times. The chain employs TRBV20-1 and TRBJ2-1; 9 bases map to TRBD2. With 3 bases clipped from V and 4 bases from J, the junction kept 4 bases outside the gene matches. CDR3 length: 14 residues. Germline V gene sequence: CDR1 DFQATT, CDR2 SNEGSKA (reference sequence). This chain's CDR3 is CSARRTSVYNEQFF. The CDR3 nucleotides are TGCAGTGCTAGGCGGACTAGCGTTTACAATGAGCAGTTCTTC.

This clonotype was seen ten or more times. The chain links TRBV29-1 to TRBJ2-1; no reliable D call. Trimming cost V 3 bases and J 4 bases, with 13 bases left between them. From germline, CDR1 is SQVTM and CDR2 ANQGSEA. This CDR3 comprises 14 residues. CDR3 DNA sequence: TGCAGCGTTGACACCCGGCGGATATACAATGAGCAGTTCTTC. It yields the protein CSVDTRRIYNEQFF.

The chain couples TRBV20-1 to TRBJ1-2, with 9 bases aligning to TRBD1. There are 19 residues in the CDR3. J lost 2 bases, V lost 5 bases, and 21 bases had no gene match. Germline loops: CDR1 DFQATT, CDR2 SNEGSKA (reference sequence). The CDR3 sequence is CSAPISGQGTRLQNYGYTF. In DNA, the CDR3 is TGCAGTGCTCCAATCTCCGGACAGGGGACTCGTTTACAAAACTATGGCTACACCTTC.

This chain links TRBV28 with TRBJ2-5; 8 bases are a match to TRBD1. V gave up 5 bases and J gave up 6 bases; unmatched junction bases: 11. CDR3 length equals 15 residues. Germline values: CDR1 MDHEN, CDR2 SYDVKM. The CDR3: CASSQYDRGVKTQYF. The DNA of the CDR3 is TGTGCCAGCAGTCAATACGACAGGGGAGTAAAGACCCAGTACTTC.

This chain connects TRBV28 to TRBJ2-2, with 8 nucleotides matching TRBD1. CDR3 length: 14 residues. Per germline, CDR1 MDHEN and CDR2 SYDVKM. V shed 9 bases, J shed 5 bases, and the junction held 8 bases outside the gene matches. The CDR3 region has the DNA TGTGCCAGTGAGACAGGGGTACGAACCGGGGAGCTGTTTTTT. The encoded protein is CASETGVRTGELFF.

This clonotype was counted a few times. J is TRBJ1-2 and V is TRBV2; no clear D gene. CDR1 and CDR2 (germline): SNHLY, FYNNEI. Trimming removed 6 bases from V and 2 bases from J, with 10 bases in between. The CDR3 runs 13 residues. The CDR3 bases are TGTGCCAGCAGCCTCACACAAAACTATGGCTACACCTTC. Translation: CASSLTQNYGYTF.

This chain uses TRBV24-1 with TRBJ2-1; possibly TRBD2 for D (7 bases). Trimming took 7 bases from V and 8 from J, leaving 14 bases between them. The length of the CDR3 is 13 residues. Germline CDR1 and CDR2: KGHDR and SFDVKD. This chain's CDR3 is CATRRGPLDEQFF. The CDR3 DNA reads TGTGCCACCAGGCGGGGGCCTCTCGATGAGCAGTTCTTC.

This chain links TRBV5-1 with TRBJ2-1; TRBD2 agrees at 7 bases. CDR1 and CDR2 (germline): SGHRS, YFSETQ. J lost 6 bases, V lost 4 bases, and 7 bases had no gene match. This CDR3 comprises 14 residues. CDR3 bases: TGCGCCAGCAGCACAAAAGCGGGGCTCAATGAGCAGTTCTTC. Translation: CASSTKAGLNEQFF.

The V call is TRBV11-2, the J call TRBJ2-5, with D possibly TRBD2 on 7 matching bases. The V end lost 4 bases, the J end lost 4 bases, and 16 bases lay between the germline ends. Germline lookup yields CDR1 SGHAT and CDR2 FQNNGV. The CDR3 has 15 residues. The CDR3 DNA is TGTGCCAGCAGCTCAATCAGGGGAGGGGGAGAGACCCAGTACTTC. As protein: CASSSIRGGGETQYF.

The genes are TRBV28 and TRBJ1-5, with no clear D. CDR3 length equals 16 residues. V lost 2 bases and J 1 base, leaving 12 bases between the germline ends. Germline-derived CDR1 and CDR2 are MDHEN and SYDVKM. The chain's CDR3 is CASSLLGPGSNQPQHF. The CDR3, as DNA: TGTGCCAGCAGTTTACTCGGGCCCGGGAGCAATCAGCCCCAGCATTTT.

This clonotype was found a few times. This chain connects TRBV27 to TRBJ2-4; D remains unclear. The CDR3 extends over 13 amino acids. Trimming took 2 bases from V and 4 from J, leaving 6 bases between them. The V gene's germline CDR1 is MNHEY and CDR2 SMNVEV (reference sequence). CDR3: CASSLRGKNIQYF. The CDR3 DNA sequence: TGTGCCAGCAGTTTACGTGGGAAAAACATTCAGTACTTC.

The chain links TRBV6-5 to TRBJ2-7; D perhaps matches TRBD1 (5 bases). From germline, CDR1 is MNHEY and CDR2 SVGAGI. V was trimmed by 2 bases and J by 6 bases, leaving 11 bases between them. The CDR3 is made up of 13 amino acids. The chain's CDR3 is CASSYVQQAEQYF. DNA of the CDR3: TGTGCCAGCAGTTACGTTCAACAGGCCGAGCAGTACTTC.

As DNA, the CDR3 is TGCGCCAGCAGCCTAAGTCCGGGCTCCTACAATGAGCAGTTCTTC. It specifies CASSLSPGSYNEQFF. The J gene is TRBJ2-1, the V gene TRBV4-3, with D unclear. The CDR3 extends over 15 amino acids. CDR1 and CDR2 (germline): LGHNA, YSLEER. The V gene lost 4 bases and the J gene lost 0 bases, with 10 bases spanning the gap.

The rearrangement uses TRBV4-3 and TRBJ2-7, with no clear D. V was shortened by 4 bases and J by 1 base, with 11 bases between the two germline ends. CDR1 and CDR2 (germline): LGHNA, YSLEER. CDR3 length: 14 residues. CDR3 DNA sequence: TGCGCCAGCAGCCGATCGCTGCGGTCCTACGAGCAGTACTTC. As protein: CASSRSLRSYEQYF.

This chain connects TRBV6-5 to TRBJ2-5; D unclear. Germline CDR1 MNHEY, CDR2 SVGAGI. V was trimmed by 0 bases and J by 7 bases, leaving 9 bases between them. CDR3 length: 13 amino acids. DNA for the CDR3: TGTGCCAGCAGTTACTCACTAATCGGGACCCAGTACTTC. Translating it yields CASSYSLIGTQYF.

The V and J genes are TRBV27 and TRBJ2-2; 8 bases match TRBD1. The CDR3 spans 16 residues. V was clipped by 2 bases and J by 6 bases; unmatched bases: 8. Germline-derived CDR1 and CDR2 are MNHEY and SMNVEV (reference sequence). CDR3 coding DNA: TGTGCCAGCAGTTTAAGGGGGGACAGGAAGTCCGGGGAGCTGTTTTTT. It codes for CASSLRGDRKSGELFF.

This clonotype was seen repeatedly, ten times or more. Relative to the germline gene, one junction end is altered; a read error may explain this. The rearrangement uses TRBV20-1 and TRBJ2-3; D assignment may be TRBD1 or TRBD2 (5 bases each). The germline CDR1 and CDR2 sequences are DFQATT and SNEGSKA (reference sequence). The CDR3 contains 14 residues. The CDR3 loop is CSARGATSTDTQYF. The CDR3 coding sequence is TGCAGTGCGAGAGGGGCAACTAGCACAGATACGCAGTATTTT.